Listed below are T cell receptor beta chains from one sample, sequenced in a study of blood T cell repertoires in COVID-19. Here immunoSEQ multiplex PCR was the method, and the copy in TCRdb shows in-frame clones only, minus some. This sample has some 170,000 clones, with over 80% found just once. The sequencing sample was made of peripheral blood. All receptors come from an elderly woman with active or convalescent COVID-19. CDR3s leave out the opening cysteine and the closing phenylalanine or tryptophan. A D gene is named only where the DNA matches it firmly. A clone size is listed for some rows: how often the clone was seen (once, few, many), or a class if it is expanded.

j_gene: TRBJ1-5; abundance: -; v_gene: TRBV9; d_gene: -; CDR3aa: ASSVVWDPAGQPQH
j_gene: TRBJ2-5; abundance: -; v_gene: TRBV6-1; d_gene: -; CDR3aa: ASSEHPGDPQETQY
j_gene: TRBJ2-7; abundance: few; v_gene: TRBV7-3; d_gene: -; CDR3aa: ASSLSGAGASYEQY
j_gene: TRBJ1-2; abundance: -; v_gene: TRBV12-3/TRBV12-4; d_gene: TRBD1; CDR3aa: ASRRGLVYGYT
j_gene: TRBJ1-1; abundance: -; v_gene: TRBV5-4; d_gene: -; CDR3aa: ASSLASGRATTEAF
j_gene: TRBJ1-2; abundance: -; v_gene: TRBV19; d_gene: -; CDR3aa: ASTQGTSYGYT
j_gene: TRBJ2-1; abundance: -; v_gene: TRBV3-1/TRBV3-2; d_gene: -; CDR3aa: ASSQRRHEQF
j_gene: TRBJ2-4; abundance: -; v_gene: TRBV4-1; d_gene: TRBD1; CDR3aa: ASSQDLGTGVNVAKNIQY
j_gene: TRBJ1-1; abundance: -; v_gene: TRBV7-8; d_gene: -; CDR3aa: ASRPRELELAEAF
j_gene: TRBJ1-1; abundance: few; v_gene: TRBV12-3/TRBV12-4; d_gene: -; CDR3aa: ASRSTMNTEAF
j_gene: TRBJ2-7; abundance: few; v_gene: TRBV2; d_gene: -; CDR3aa: ASSETGSYEQY
j_gene: TRBJ1-1; abundance: -; v_gene: TRBV7-2; d_gene: -; CDR3aa: ASSLSRMNTEAF
j_gene: TRBJ2-2; abundance: once; v_gene: TRBV11-2; d_gene: TRBD1; CDR3aa: ASSRTGGPTGELF
j_gene: TRBJ1-1; abundance: -; v_gene: TRBV19; d_gene: -; CDR3aa: ASSIVGAGATEAF